This T cell receptor beta chain was recovered during a study of T cells after yellow fever vaccination. Study-wide context: The SMART-Seq v4 Ultra Low Input method served to prepare the low-cell-number fractions.

Whole-study results and caveats: The booster response re-showed most primary clones: around 96% CD4, over 80% CD8. There was a possibility that FACS-sorted repertoires contained abundant clonotypes contaminating from the bulk population.

This clonotype came up a few times. Its target is unknown. Template switching with 5'RACE generated the TCR cDNA and added a universal primer site and UMIs. TCRdb analysed the 5' RACE reads with MiXCR anew, one entry per CDR3 protein. The data show about 350,000 distinct CDR3 sequences, about 12% seen once. The CDR3 has 15 amino acids. Germline values: CDR1 GTSNPN, CDR2 SVGIG (reference sequence). The ends were cut back, 3 bases at V and 2 bases at J, with 17 bases in the middle. This receptor was taken from a man aged 18 to 35 who received the YFV17D yellow fever vaccine. J is TRBJ2-7 and V is TRBV30; maybe TRBD1 (6 bases). The sequenced sample was CD4+ T cells sorted from PBMCs, obtained 15 days after the yellow fever booster vaccination. CDR3 coding DNA: TGTGCCTGGAGGTTGGAGATAGGGGGACCCTACGAGCAGTACTTC. Its protein product is CAWRLEIGGPYEQYF. The whole variable domain, filled in from reference TRBV30 and TRBJ2-7, reads SQTIHQWPATLVQPVGSPLSLECTVEGTSNPNLYWYRQAAGRGLQLLFYSVGIGQISSEVPQNLSASRPQDRQFILSSKKLLLSDSGFYLCAWRLEIGGPYEQYFGPGTRLTVT.